These 25 T cell receptor beta chains were sequenced from one sample in a study of cytomegalovirus exposure and HLA in healthy donors. Vbeta (60) and Jbeta (13) primers were used in the PCR. Sequencing was performed with immunoSEQ multiplex PCR; in TCRdb, only in-frame clones are kept and a portion is missing. The sample yields about 140,000 clones, roughly four fifths seen once. The material sequenced was PBMCs. The receptors were sampled from a female donor in good health and CMV-seropositive.

V gene TRBV5-1 combines with J gene TRBJ1-1; D is perhaps TRBD1 (6 bases). CDR1 SGHRS and CDR2 YFSETQ come from the germline V gene. Trimming removed 2 bases at V and 3 bases at J, with 11 bases between. The CDR3 has 14 residues. CDR3 in amino acids: CASSFGGADTEAFF. CDR3 in DNA: TGCGCCAGCAGCTTCGGGGGGGCGGACACTGAAGCTTTCTTT.

The V call is TRBV11-2, the J call TRBJ2-2, with D unresolved. Deletions cut 5 bases from V and 0 bases from J, with 13 bases between. Looked up from germline, CDR1 is SGHAT and CDR2 is FQNNGV. The CDR3 is 16 residues long. CDR3: CASSPRLPANTGELFF. The CDR3 nucleotides are TGTGCCAGCAGCCCGAGGCTACCGGCGAACACCGGGGAGCTGTTTTTT.

CDR3 nucleotides: TGTGCCAGCAGCTTGTATCGGGGACTAGCCAAAAACATTCAGTACTTC. It is translated as CASSLYRGLAKNIQYF. V usage is TRBV5-6 and J usage is TRBJ2-4; weak D call: TRBD2 (6 bases). The germline V gene encodes CDR1 SGHDT and CDR2 YYEEEE. V gave up 1 base and J gave up 0 bases, with 11 bases separating them. The CDR3 has 16 amino acids.

The chain uses TRBV28 and TRBJ2-1; TRBD2 matches 11 bases. This CDR3 contains 13 residues. J lost 4 bases, V lost 10 bases, and 3 bases had no gene match. The V gene's germline CDR1 is MDHEN and CDR2 SYDVKM. This chain's CDR3 is CAISGGVYNEQFF. For the CDR3, the DNA is TGTGCCATTAGCGGGGGGGTATACAATGAGCAGTTCTTC.

The rearrangement uses TRBV19 and TRBJ1-2, with 7 bases lining up with TRBD1. After removal of 6 bases from V and 8 bases from J, the junction contained 12 bases not matched to a gene. In germline, CDR1 is LNHDA, CDR2 SQIVND (reference sequence). The CDR3 length is 14 residues. CDR3 region: CASRFPGGTDGYTF. CDR3 coding DNA: TGTGCCAGTAGGTTCCCAGGGGGAACTGACGGCTACACCTTC.

The chain joins TRBV25-1 to TRBJ2-1, with D possibly TRBD2 on 6 matching bases. V dropped 7 bases and J dropped 7 bases, with 14 bases sitting between them. The CDR3 consists of 13 residues. Germline lookup yields CDR1 MGHDK and CDR2 SYGVNS. As DNA, the CDR3 is TGTGCCAGCATGGGGACTGAAGGTAATGAGCAGTTCTTC. Translation gives CASMGTEGNEQFF.

V is TRBV9 and J is TRBJ2-5; D might be TRBD2 (6 bases). CDR1 is SGDLS, CDR2 YYNGEE, per germline. CDR3 length equals 16 residues. Trimming cost V 0 bases and J 7 bases, with 19 bases left between them. Here the CDR3 reads CASSVGGSTTGVTQYF. CDR3 in DNA: TGTGCCAGCAGCGTAGGTGGTTCGACTACGGGGGTGACCCAGTACTTC. The whole variable domain, filled in from reference TRBV9 and TRBJ2-5, reads DSGVTQTPKHLITATGQRVTLRCSPRSGDLSVYWYQQSLDQGLQFLIQYYNGEERAKGNILERFSAQQFPDLHSELNLSSLELGDSALYFCASSVGGSTTGVTQYFGPGTRLLVL.

V gene TRBV19 combines with J gene TRBJ2-3, with 8 positions matching TRBD2. Per germline, CDR1 LNHDA and CDR2 SQIVND (reference sequence). The CDR3 is 14 residues long. V was clipped by 1 base and J by 6 bases; unmatched bases: 3. The CDR3, as DNA: TGTGCCAGTAGTATAGCGACTAGCGTCGATACGCAGTATTTT. Residues: CASSIATSVDTQYF. Using reference TRBV19 and TRBJ2-3 for the parts outside the CDR3, the full variable domain is DGGITQSPKYLFRKEGQNVTLSCEQNLNHDAMYWYRQDPGQGLRLIYYSQIVNDFQKGDIAEGYSVSREKKESFPLTVTSAQKNPTAFYLCASSIATSVDTQYFGPGTRLTVL.

V is TRBV5-1 and J is TRBJ2-2; no reliable D call. The length of the CDR3 is 14 residues. The germline gives CDR1 SGHRS, CDR2 YFSETQ. Trimming cost V 0 bases and J 9 bases, with 12 bases left between them. The CDR3 DNA follows: TGCGCCAGCAGCTTGGATTTCGGAGTACGGGAGCTGTTTTTT. Translating it yields CASSLDFGVRELFF.

CDR3 coding DNA: TGCGCCAGCAGCCAAGGGGGGGGCGGGCGCAGTGATACGCAGTATTTT. Amino acid sequence: CASSQGGGGRSDTQYF. V gene TRBV4-1 combines with J gene TRBJ2-3, with D maybe TRBD2 (7 bases). This CDR3 comprises 16 residues. Germline V gene sequence: CDR1 MGHRA, CDR2 YSYEKL. V lost 1 base and J lost 6, with 17 bases in between.

The chain joins TRBV7-7 to TRBJ2-5, with D tentatively TRBD2 (6 bases). This CDR3 has 13 residues. Germline CDR1 is SSHAT and CDR2 is FNYEAQ (reference sequence). Deletions cut 1 base from V and 5 bases from J, with 8 bases between. For the CDR3, the DNA is TGTGCCAGCAGCTTAGGCGGGGTGGAGACCCAGTACTTC. Translating gives CASSLGGVETQYF.

The rearrangement uses TRBV2 and TRBJ2-1, with D uncertain. Germline CDR1 SNHLY, CDR2 FYNNEI. The CDR3 extends over 16 amino acids. Trimming took off 2 bases at V and 0 bases at J, with 11 bases between the two ends. CDR3 in amino acids: CASSEIGRSSYNEQFF. In DNA form, the CDR3 reads TGTGCCAGCAGTGAAATAGGCCGGAGCTCCTACAATGAGCAGTTCTTC.

This chain joins TRBV20-1 and TRBJ1-5; D not certain. Germline V gene sequence: CDR1 DFQATT, CDR2 SNEGSKA (reference sequence). The CDR3 has 11 amino acids. The germline V and J ends were trimmed by 6 bases and 9 bases, with 12 bases remaining between them. This CDR3 is CSAPLSGPQHF. Written as DNA, the CDR3 is TGCAGTGCACCTCTAAGCGGGCCCCAGCATTTT.

The V and J genes are TRBV4-1 and TRBJ2-7; 8 nucleotides match TRBD2. This CDR3 spans 13 amino acids. Looked up from germline, CDR1 is MGHRA and CDR2 is YSYEKL. The V and J ends lost 4 bases and 4 bases, in that order; junction bases with no gene match: 3. The CDR3 spells CASSPGLGYEQYF. CDR3 nucleotide sequence: TGCGCCAGCAGCCCGGGACTAGGGTACGAGCAGTACTTC.

This chain joins TRBV6-4 and TRBJ2-3; TRBD2 matches at 8 bases. The CDR3 consists of 15 residues. V was pared by 5 bases and J by 0 bases, with 4 bases of the junction left unmatched. Germline V gene sequence: CDR1 MRHNA, CDR2 SNTAGT. In DNA, the CDR3 is TGTGCCAGCAGTCTTGCTAGCGGGAGCACAGATACGCAGTATTTT. Translated, it gives CASSLASGSTDTQYF.

The V and J genes are TRBV7-3 and TRBJ1-1, with 9 positions matching TRBD1. The V gene end was trimmed by 2 bases and the J gene end by 4 bases; junction bases not matched to a gene: 2. The CDR3 length is 14 residues. CDR1 SGHTA and CDR2 FQGTGA come from the germline V gene. Here the CDR3 DNA reads TGTGCCAGCAGCTTAGGGACAGGGAGCACTGAAGCTTTCTTT. Amino acid sequence: CASSLGTGSTEAFF.

J is TRBJ1-1 and V is TRBV2; 8 bases are shared with TRBD1. The trim removed 8 bases at V and 7 bases at J, leaving 12 bases unmatched. There are 14 residues in the CDR3. Germline CDR1 is SNHLY and CDR2 is FYNNEI. The CDR3 DNA reads TGTGCCAGCGGATATCAGGACAGGGTGGATGAAGCTTTCTTT. Translation: CASGYQDRVDEAFF.

The chain has TRBV5-1 and TRBJ2-7; perhaps TRBD2 as D (6 bases). V gave up 0 bases and J gave up 4 bases, with 8 bases separating them. This CDR3 comprises 13 residues. The germline V gene has CDR1 SGHRS and CDR2 YFSETQ. CDR3 loop: CASSLGAGYEQYF. The CDR3 DNA reads TGCGCCAGCAGCTTGGGTGCGGGGTACGAGCAGTACTTC.

For the CDR3, the DNA is TGTGCCAGCAGTTTAGGGGGGGCAGGCACTGAAGCTTTCTTT. This encodes CASSLGGAGTEAFF. The rearrangement links TRBV27 to TRBJ1-1; TRBD1 might be the D (6 bases). The germline V gene encodes CDR1 MNHEY and CDR2 SMNVEV (reference sequence). Trimming pared 2 bases from V and 4 bases from J, leaving 11 bases between. This CDR3 has 14 amino acids.

The chain is built from TRBV2 and TRBJ2-3; 7 bases match TRBD1. This CDR3 is 12 amino acids long. The junction had 12 bases not matched to a gene; V was cut back by 6 bases and J by 15 bases. Germline CDR1 SNHLY, CDR2 FYNNEI. In DNA, the CDR3 is TGTGCCAGCAGGGAGGACAGGCCGTGGGGATATTTT. Its translation: CASREDRPWGYF.

In regard to this clone: Germline is not matched at one junction end, which may reflect a read error. The CDR3 coding sequence is TGTTCCAGCAGCGTAGTGGTAGCGGGAGTCTGGGAGACCCAGTACTTC. Its translation is CSSSVVVAGVWETQYF. V and J are TRBV7-9 and TRBJ2-5; 9 bases line up with TRBD2. This CDR3 is built from 16 residues. Germline CDR1 reads SEHNR; CDR2 reads FQNEAQ (reference sequence).

V and J are TRBV5-1 and TRBJ1-1; D is unclear. V was cut by 6 bases and J by 1 base, with 13 bases left in between. This CDR3 is 14 amino acids long. Germline lookup yields CDR1 SGHRS and CDR2 YFSETQ. The CDR3 loop is CASKKDSTNTEAFF. The CDR3 DNA sequence: TGCGCCAGCAAAAAGGATAGCACGAACACTGAAGCTTTCTTT.

V and J are TRBV10-2 and TRBJ2-5; possible D gene TRBD2, 6 bases. Deletions cut 6 bases from V and 0 bases from J, with 14 bases between. The germline V gene has CDR1 WSHSY and CDR2 SAAADI. CDR3 length: 15 residues. CDR3 amino acids: CASRHGRRDQETQYF. In DNA, the CDR3 is TGCGCCAGCAGACATGGAAGGAGGGACCAAGAGACCCAGTACTTC.

V and J are TRBV7-2 and TRBJ1-5; D gene uncertain. The CDR3 is made up of 12 amino acids. CDR1 is SGHTA and CDR2 is FQGNSA in the germline V gene. V was pared by 4 bases and J by 5 bases, with 6 bases between. CDR3 nucleotide sequence: TGTGCCAGCAGCTCCCTCGATCAGCCCCAGCATTTT. It translates to CASSSLDQPQHF. Supplemented by reference TRBV7-2 and TRBJ1-5, the full variable domain reads GAGVSQSPSNKVTEKGKDVELRCDPISGHTALYWYRQSLGQGLEFLIYFQGNSAPDKSGLPSDRFSAERTGGSVSTLTIQRTQQEDSAVYLCASSSLDQPQHFGDGTRLSIL.

The V call is TRBV18, the J call TRBJ1-2; TRBD1 might be the D (6 bases). CDR3 length: 15 residues. Germline values: CDR1 KGHSH, CDR2 LQKENI. Trimming took off 3 bases at V and 6 bases at J, with 17 bases between the two ends. Written as DNA, the CDR3 is TGTGCCAGCTCACCCGAAGTGACAGGACTTAATGGCTACACCTTC. This gives the protein CASSPEVTGLNGYTF.